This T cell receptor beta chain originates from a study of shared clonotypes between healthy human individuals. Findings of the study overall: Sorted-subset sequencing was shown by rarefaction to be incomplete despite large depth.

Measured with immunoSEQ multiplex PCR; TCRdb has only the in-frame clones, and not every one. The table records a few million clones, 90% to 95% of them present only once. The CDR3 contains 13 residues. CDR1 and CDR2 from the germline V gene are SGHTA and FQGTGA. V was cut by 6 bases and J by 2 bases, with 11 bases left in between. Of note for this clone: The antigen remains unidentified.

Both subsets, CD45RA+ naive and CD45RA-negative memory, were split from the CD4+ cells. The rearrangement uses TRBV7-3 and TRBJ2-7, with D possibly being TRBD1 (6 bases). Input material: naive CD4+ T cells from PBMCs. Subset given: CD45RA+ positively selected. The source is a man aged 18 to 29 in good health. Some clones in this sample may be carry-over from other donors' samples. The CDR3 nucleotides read TGTGCCAGCAGGTCCCGGGACACCTACGAGCAGTACTTC. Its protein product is CASRSRDTYEQYF.